Below, 4 T cell receptor beta chains from the same sample are listed, as sequenced in a study of blood T cell repertoires in COVID-19. Libraries were prepared by immunoSEQ multiplex PCR; TCRdb keeps only in-frame clonotypes and omits some of them. The profile shows over 250,000 clones, roughly 87% of them singletons. Sequences were obtained from peripheral blood. The receptors come from a human donor in a cohort sampled during active COVID-19.

The gene calls are TRBV19 and TRBJ2-7; the D is unclear. The germline V gene encodes CDR1 LNHDA and CDR2 SQIVND (reference sequence). The CDR3 spans 13 residues. With 3 bases removed from V and 2 bases from J, the gap between germline ends came to 8 bases. CDR3 in amino acids: CASSIASTYEQYF. Here the CDR3 DNA reads TGTGCCAGTAGTATCGCGTCGACCTACGAGCAGTACTTC.

This clone was observed a single time. The chain is built from TRBV19 and TRBJ2-7, with TRBD1 matching over 7 bases. Germline V CDR1 and CDR2: LNHDA, SQIVND (reference sequence). The CDR3 totals 15 residues. V shed 6 bases and J 7 bases; nucleotides not matched to a gene: 15. This CDR3 is CASSSTGVIPGEQYF. The CDR3 DNA reads as TGTGCCAGTAGCTCCACAGGGGTTATCCCCGGGGAGCAGTACTTC.

CDR3 DNA sequence: TGTGCCACCAGCAGGGACAGCTTTAATTCACCCCTCCACTTT. Translating gives CATSRDSFNSPLHF. The V call is TRBV15, the J call TRBJ1-6, with D possibly TRBD1 on 6 matching bases. Germline V gene lookup returns CDR1 LNHNV and CDR2 YYDKDF (reference sequence). With 3 bases removed from V and 6 bases from J, the gap between germline ends came to 9 bases. The CDR3 length is 14 residues.

The chain recombines TRBV21-1 with TRBJ2-1; the DNA was not compared with TRBD2, the D call given in the table. TRBV21-1 is termed a pseudogene. This CDR3 has 16 amino acids. The CDR3 bases are TGTGCCAGCACGGGTCCTGCGGGAGGGCCGCACAATGAGCAGTTCTTC. It codes for CASTGPAGGPHNEQFF.